This T cell receptor beta chain was sequenced for a study of T cells in localized non-small cell lung cancer. As regards this clone: Its target is not known.

The study, taken as a whole, reports: Blood T cell density predicted longer survival; adjacent-lung clonality, shorter.

Trimming left V 6 bases short and J 1 base short, with 22 bases between. Germline values: CDR1 LNHDA, CDR2 SQIVND (reference sequence). CDR3 length: 19 residues. Profiling relied on immunoSEQ multiplex PCR, and the TCRdb table lists in-frame clones only, not all of them. The top ten clones hold over 3.5% of a sample with 20,000 to 30,000 clones, around 90% of them seen once. This clonotype was sampled from a female donor older than 55 with stage II squamous cell lung carcinoma. The chain employs TRBV19 and TRBJ2-6, with TRBD2 as a possible D gene (5 bases). The sequencing here drew on peripheral blood, taken before any cancer treatment. Here the CDR3 DNA reads TGTGCCAGTAGACCCATAGGGAGTGGGAATCAGTCTGGGGCCAACGTCCTGACTTTC. As protein: CASRPIGSGNQSGANVLTF.